These 11 T cell receptor beta chains were sequenced from one sample in a study of blood T cell repertoires in COVID-19. Only in-frame clones appear in the TCRdb table, and some are missing; sequencing was by immunoSEQ multiplex PCR. The sample includes some 170,000 clones, roughly 87% of them seen just once. Sequenced input: peripheral blood. These receptor sequences come from a woman aged 45-65 years with acute or convalescent COVID-19.

This chain connects TRBV30 to TRBJ2-2; D might be TRBD1 (6 bases). The CDR3 contains 14 residues. V shed 3 bases and J shed 1 base, with 9 bases lying between them. CDR1 and CDR2 (germline): GTSNPN, SVGIG (reference sequence). DNA of the CDR3: TGTGCCTGGAGGTGGGACATGAACACCGGGGAGCTGTTTTTT. This encodes CAWRWDMNTGELFF.

The rearrangement joins TRBV30 to TRBJ1-5, with D perhaps matching TRBD1 (5 bases). V lost 5 bases to trimming and J lost 4 bases, with 12 bases between them. Germline assignment: CDR1 GTSNPN and CDR2 SVGIG (reference sequence). The CDR3 contains 13 residues. The CDR3 loop is CAWAPGGNQPQHF. CDR3 coding DNA: TGTGCCTGGGCACCCGGGGGGAATCAGCCCCAGCATTTT.

The chain links TRBV10-3 to TRBJ1-5; 7 nucleotides agree with TRBD1. The CDR3 is 15 residues long. CDR1 and CDR2 from the germline V gene are ENHRY and SYGVKD. The trim removed 6 bases at V and 3 bases at J, leaving 8 bases unmatched. Written as DNA, the CDR3 is TGTGCCATCAGCCCCGGGACAGCGGCCAATCAGCCCCAGCATTTT. This gives the protein CAISPGTAANQPQHF.

The chain has TRBV18 and TRBJ1-6; tentative D call: TRBD1 (6 bases). CDR1 KGHSH and CDR2 LQKENI come from the germline V gene. V shed 1 base and J shed 5 bases, with 6 bases lying between them. CDR3 length equals 14 residues. The CDR3 loop reads CASSPQGDNSPLHF. The CDR3 coding sequence is TGTGCCAGCTCACCACAGGGGGATAATTCACCCCTCCACTTT.

CDR3 bases: TGTGCCAGCAGCTTAGCCGGGACAGGGGCCACCAAAAACATTCAGTACTTC. Its protein is CASSLAGTGATKNIQYF. The V gene is TRBV7-2, the J gene TRBJ2-4, with 10 positions matching TRBD1. The CDR3 consists of 17 residues. V trimming: 0 bases; J trimming: 2 bases; junction bases outside the gene matches: 4. CDR1 is SGHTA, CDR2 FQGNSA, per germline.

On this clone itself: One end of the junction varies from germline; a read error may be responsible. The gene calls are TRBV11-3 and TRBJ1-2; D remains ambiguous. From germline, CDR1 is SGHNT and CDR2 YENEEA. This CDR3 is built from 13 residues. For the CDR3, the DNA is TGTGCCAGCAGCCCGCGAGATGGGCGTCCTCGAGACTTC. Protein product: CASSPRDGRPRDF.

V and J are TRBV6-2 or TRBV6-3 and TRBJ1-2; D remains unclear. CDR1 and CDR2 from the germline V gene are MNHEY and SVGEGT. Trimming took 2 bases from V and 3 from J, leaving 7 bases between them. The CDR3 consists of 13 residues. The CDR3 DNA follows: TGTGCCAGCAGTTACGCGGTAGACTATGGCTACACCTTC. It encodes CASSYAVDYGYTF.

The CDR3 DNA reads as TGTGCCAGCAGTTACCGGCAGGAGGCAACTAATGAAAAACTGTTTTTT. It codes for CASSYRQEATNEKLFF. The chain employs TRBV6-5 and TRBJ1-4; D uncertain. The CDR3 loop spans 16 amino acids. Between the trimmed V and J ends, which lost 2 bases and 0 bases, there was a span of 10 bases. Germline CDR1 reads MNHEY; CDR2 reads SVGAGI.

V is TRBV6-5 and J is TRBJ1-4, with no clear D. V lost 6 bases and J lost 3, with 11 bases in between. The CDR3 consists of 14 residues. Germline V gives CDR1 MNHEY, CDR2 SVGAGI. The CDR3 loop is CASSLGTANEKLFF. Here the CDR3 DNA reads TGTGCCAGCAGCCTCGGAACAGCTAATGAAAAACTGTTTTTT.

This clone was detected once. This chain connects TRBV6-5 to TRBJ1-1; D gene ambiguous. This CDR3 has 13 residues. The ends were cut back, 2 bases at V and 10 bases at J, with 14 bases in the middle. Germline CDR1 MNHEY, CDR2 SVGAGI. The CDR3: CASSYRRAVSAFF. The DNA of the CDR3 is TGTGCCAGCAGTTACCGGCGGGCAGTATCAGCTTTCTTT.

The chain joins TRBV7-2 to TRBJ2-7, with D unclear. Germline loops: CDR1 SGHTA, CDR2 FQGNSA. V lost 5 bases to trimming and J lost 0 bases, with 5 bases between them. The CDR3 length is 12 residues. The CDR3 bases are TGTGCCAGCAGCCACAACTCCTACGAGCAGTACTTC. Translating gives CASSHNSYEQYF.